Shown below are 30 T cell receptor beta chains from a single sample sequenced in a study of vaccination and CD4 T cells after COVID-19. For these receptors, no antigen is known. Cultured CD4+ T cell DNA was sequenced using the Oncomine TCR Beta short-read assay. MiXCR was run by TCRdb on the PCR reads, yielding one entry per CDR3 protein. The table includes roughly 12,000 distinct CDR3 sequences, about 41% detected once. The treatment denotes: approximately nine-day PBMC culture with coronavirus spike peptide pools or control peptides (ViraFEST assay). The specimen comprised cultured CD4+ T cells from blood, sampled after SARS-CoV-2 vaccination. Receptors were obtained from a human donor with COVID-19.

The rearrangement links TRBV30 to TRBJ2-5; D remains ambiguous. The CDR3 has 14 amino acids. The germline gives CDR1 GTSNPN, CDR2 SVGIG (reference sequence). Trimming cost V 3 bases and J 0 bases, with 11 bases left between them. CDR3 amino acids: CAWSPLSNQETQYF. The CDR3 DNA sequence: TGTGCCTGGAGCCCCCTATCGAACCAAGAGACCCAGTACTTC.

Written as DNA, the CDR3 is TGTGCCAGCAGCCGACAGGGCGGTCAGCCCCAGCATTTT. The encoded protein is CASSRQGGQPQHF. The chain uses TRBV27 and TRBJ1-5; 7 bases map to TRBD1. Trimming removed 6 bases from V and 6 bases from J; junction bases left unmatched: 5. The germline gives CDR1 MNHEY, CDR2 SMNVEV (reference sequence). This CDR3 comprises 13 residues.

V usage is TRBV29-1 and J usage is TRBJ2-3; 10 nucleotides agree with TRBD2. The germline V gene has CDR1 SQVTM and CDR2 ANQGSEA. CDR3 length: 15 amino acids. J lost 1 base, V lost 7 bases, and 8 bases had no gene match. This CDR3 reads CSACITSGGTDTQYF. The DNA for the CDR3 is TGCAGCGCCTGTATTACTAGCGGGGGCACAGATACGCAGTATTTT.

V is TRBV20-1 and J is TRBJ1-1; no clear D. The CDR3 runs to 15 residues. The V and J ends lost 0 bases and 3 bases respectively, with 14 bases between them. Per the germline V gene, CDR1 is DFQATT and CDR2 is SNEGSKA (reference sequence). CDR3 sequence: CSARDSRTSYTEAFF. In nucleotides, the CDR3 is TGCAGTGCTAGAGATTCTAGGACTTCTTACACTGAAGCTTTCTTT.

The chain uses TRBV11-1 and TRBJ1-1, with 12 bases fitting TRBD1. Germline loops: CDR1 SGHAT, CDR2 FQDESV (reference sequence). Trimming at V came to 3 bases and at J to 3 bases, leaving 5 bases not matched to a gene. This CDR3 region has 16 residues. CDR3 DNA sequence: TGTGCCAGCAGCTTGGGGACAGGGGGCGGACACACTGAAGCTTTCTTT. This translates into CASSLGTGGGHTEAFF.

The rearrangement links TRBV5-4 to TRBJ2-7; the match to TRBD1 covers 8 bases. V was clipped by 3 bases and J by 6 bases; unmatched bases: 8. Germline CDR1 is SGHNT and CDR2 is YYREEE (reference sequence). This CDR3 comprises 14 residues. Here the CDR3 reads CASSWVDRAAEQYF. CDR3 in DNA: TGTGCCAGCAGCTGGGTGGACAGGGCAGCCGAGCAGTACTTC.

The J gene is TRBJ1-6, the V gene TRBV6-2 or TRBV6-3, with D unclear. Germline V lookup: CDR1 MNHEY, CDR2 SVGEGT. There are 15 residues in the CDR3. The ends were cut back, 8 bases at V and 7 bases at J, with 18 bases in the middle. This CDR3 reads CASSTPVSRNSPLHF. The CDR3 DNA reads as TGTGCCAGCTCCACGCCGGTTTCAAGGAATTCACCCCTCCACTTT.

The rearrangement uses TRBV14 and TRBJ2-1; 7 positions match TRBD1. Trimming cost V 6 bases and J 8 bases; bases outside gene matches: 7. The CDR3 contains 13 residues. Germline V CDR1 and CDR2: SGHDN, FVKESK. CDR3 sequence reads: CASRKTGLDEQFF. Here the CDR3 DNA reads TGTGCCAGCAGAAAGACAGGGTTAGATGAGCAGTTCTTC.

The chain links TRBV2 to TRBJ2-7; tentatively, D is TRBD1 or TRBD2 (6 bases each). V lost 2 bases to trimming and J lost 4 bases, with 9 bases between them. The CDR3 sequence is 13 residues long. CDR1 is SNHLY, CDR2 FYNNEI, per germline. CDR3 amino acids: CASSEQGTYEQYF. For the CDR3, the DNA is TGTGCCAGCAGTGAACAGGGGACTTACGAGCAGTACTTC.

This chain links TRBV7-2 with TRBJ2-5; TRBD1 matches 9 bases. The CDR3 runs to 14 residues. With V trimmed by 4 bases and J by 4 bases, 4 bases remained unmatched. CDR1 and CDR2 from the germline V gene are SGHTA and FQGNSA. For the CDR3, the DNA is TGTGCCAGCAGCTCCGGGACAGGGCTAGAGACCCAGTACTTC. Its protein is CASSSGTGLETQYF. The full variable domain, completed using reference TRBV7-2 and TRBJ2-5, is GAGVSQSPSNKVTEKGKDVELRCDPISGHTALYWYRQSLGQGLEFLIYFQGNSAPDKSGLPSDRFSAERTGGSVSTLTIQRTQQEDSAVYLCASSSGTGLETQYFGPGTRLLVL.

The chain is built from TRBV19 and TRBJ1-2, with D possibly matching TRBD1 (5 bases). CDR3 length: 14 amino acids. Between the trimmed V and J ends, which lost 4 bases and 2 bases, there was a span of 11 bases. The germline V gene has CDR1 LNHDA and CDR2 SQIVND (reference sequence). CDR3 in DNA: TGTGCCAGTAGTAATCAGGGTTGGAACTATGGCTACACCTTC. Protein product: CASSNQGWNYGYTF.

This chain joins TRBV7-2 and TRBJ2-7, with D possibly TRBD2 on 6 matching bases. In germline, CDR1 is SGHTA, CDR2 FQGNSA. This CDR3 contains 14 residues. V was cut by 5 bases and J by 7 bases, with 18 bases left in between. The CDR3 reads CASSPALGGWEQYF. The DNA of the CDR3 is TGTGCCAGCAGCCCCGCCTTGGGGGGATGGGAGCAGTACTTC.

This CDR3 is CSARDRLGYGYTF. CDR3 nucleotides: TGCAGTGCTAGAGACAGACTCGGCTATGGCTACACCTTC. The J gene is TRBJ1-2, the V gene TRBV20-1; D is uncertain. The V end lost 0 bases, the J end lost 4 bases, and 9 bases lay between the germline ends. From germline, CDR1 is DFQATT and CDR2 SNEGSKA (reference sequence). CDR3 size: 13 residues.

This sequence joins TRBV7-2 and TRBJ1-5, with a possible D match to TRBD1 (5 bases). Germline V lookup: CDR1 SGHTA, CDR2 FQGNSA. The CDR3 runs 14 residues. Between the trimmed V and J ends, which lost 3 bases and 5 bases, there was a span of 11 bases. In nucleotides, the CDR3 is TGTGCCAGCAGCTTTGCGGGCAGGGATCAGCCCCAGCATTTT. This gives the protein CASSFAGRDQPQHF.

This clonotype appeared a few times. The J gene is TRBJ1-2, the V gene TRBV11-3, with D possibly being TRBD1 (6 bases). The CDR3 spans 14 residues. Trimming took 7 bases from V and 7 from J, leaving 19 bases between them. Germline CDR1 and CDR2: SGHNT and YENEEA. CDR3 nucleotide sequence: TGTGCCAGCACCGAGGGGGGGGCCAGCGGTGGCTACACCTTC. It encodes CASTEGGASGGYTF.

CDR3 sequence reads: CASSLSRGYEQYF. The CDR3 DNA reads TGTGCCAGCAGTTTATCGCGAGGGTACGAGCAGTACTTC. The chain links TRBV28 to TRBJ2-7; maybe TRBD2 (5 bases). Between the trimmed V and J ends, which lost 1 base and 4 bases, there was a span of 8 bases. The CDR3 spans 13 residues. The V gene's germline CDR1 is MDHEN and CDR2 SYDVKM.

V gene TRBV19 combines with J gene TRBJ1-2; 8 bases are a match to TRBD1. After removal of 10 bases from V and 4 bases from J, the junction contained 11 bases not matched to a gene. Germline V gives CDR1 LNHDA, CDR2 SQIVND (reference sequence). The CDR3 has 14 amino acids. Here the CDR3 reads CATKDRAGFYGYTF. The CDR3 nucleotides read TGTGCCACGAAGGACAGGGCCGGATTCTATGGCTACACCTTC.

The rearrangement joins TRBV28 to TRBJ1-6, with 7 bases aligning to TRBD1. CDR3 size: 15 residues. V dropped 5 bases and J dropped 10; count of bases not matched to a gene: 11. The V gene's germline CDR1 is MDHEN and CDR2 SYDVKM. CDR3 DNA sequence: TGTGCCAGCAGTCCGCCGACAGGGTTAGGCTCACCCCTCCACTTT. Translating it yields CASSPPTGLGSPLHF. Filled out from reference TRBV28 and TRBJ1-6, the complete variable domain reads DVKVTQSSRYLVKRTGEKVFLECVQDMDHENMFWYRQDPGLGLRLIYFSYDVKMKEKGDIPEGYSVSREKKERFSLILESASTNQTSMYLCASSPPTGLGSPLHFGNGTRLTVT.

The V call is TRBV6-1, the J call TRBJ2-7, with 14 bases aligning to TRBD2. CDR3 length equals 18 residues. Germline V lookup: CDR1 MNHNS, CDR2 SASEGT. V gave up 4 bases and J gave up 4 bases; unmatched junction bases: 12. The CDR3 region is CASSGTSGGKNIEYEQYF. The CDR3 nucleotides are TGTGCCAGCAGTGGGACTAGCGGGGGGAAAAACATAGAATACGAGCAGTACTTC.

The chain recombines TRBV5-1 with TRBJ1-6; no clear D. There are 14 residues in the CDR3. The V gene's germline CDR1 is SGHRS and CDR2 YFSETQ. The ends were cut back, 5 bases at V and 10 bases at J, with 16 bases in the middle. The chain's CDR3 is CASRTGQEGSPLHF. CDR3 DNA sequence: TGCGCCAGCAGAACTGGGCAGGAAGGCTCACCCCTCCACTTT.

V usage is TRBV6-2 or TRBV6-3 and J usage is TRBJ2-7; D uncertain. Germline V gene lookup returns CDR1 MNHEY and CDR2 SVGEGT. There are 15 residues in the CDR3. V gave up 7 bases and J gave up 1 base, with 17 bases separating them. CDR3 region: CASTREDGSSYEQYF. CDR3 coding DNA: TGTGCCAGCACCCGAGAGGACGGTAGTTCCTACGAGCAGTACTTC.

V usage is TRBV28 and J usage is TRBJ2-3; D is ambiguous. Germline CDR1 reads MDHEN; CDR2 reads SYDVKM. The CDR3 has 13 residues. Trimming pared 3 bases from V and 4 bases from J, leaving 8 bases between. The CDR3 bases are TGTGCCAGCAGTTTGCCAGGAGCAGATACGCAGTATTTT. It yields the protein CASSLPGADTQYF. The full variable domain, its missing parts supplied by reference TRBV28 and TRBJ2-3, is DVKVTQSSRYLVKRTGEKVFLECVQDMDHENMFWYRQDPGLGLRLIYFSYDVKMKEKGDIPEGYSVSREKKERFSLILESASTNQTSMYLCASSLPGADTQYFGPGTRLTVL.

The CDR3 region has the DNA TGCAGTGGTACAGGGCAACTTGCCGCGGCATACAATGAGCAGTTCTTC. This gives the protein CSGTGQLAAAYNEQFF. The chain has TRBV20-1 and TRBJ2-1; a weak D match, TRBD1 (6 bases). The V gene lost 7 bases and the J gene lost 4 bases, with 23 bases spanning the gap. Germline CDR1 reads DFQATT; CDR2 reads SNEGSKA (reference sequence). The CDR3 loop spans 16 amino acids.

The CDR3 DNA reads as TGCAGTGCTAGCCCCCCTGGACTAGCGGGGGGGCTCGGGACCCAGTACTTC. Protein: CSASPPGLAGGLGTQYF. The chain recombines TRBV20-1 with TRBJ2-5; 15 bases line up with TRBD2. V was clipped by 3 bases and J by 7 bases; unmatched bases: 12. Germline V gene data show CDR1 as DFQATT and CDR2 as SNEGSKA (reference sequence). The CDR3 contains 17 residues.

V usage is TRBV6-1 and J usage is TRBJ2-3, with unresolved D. V was trimmed by 4 bases and J by 1 base, leaving 9 bases between them. Germline V lookup: CDR1 MNHNS, CDR2 SASEGT. CDR3 length equals 14 residues. The CDR3 spells CASSGMSRTDTQYF. CDR3 nucleotide sequence: TGTGCCAGCAGTGGGATGTCGCGCACAGATACGCAGTATTTT.

This clonotype has only a few counts. V and J are TRBV11-3 and TRBJ1-1, with D maybe TRBD1 (5 bases). The CDR3 covers 16 residues. V was cut by 5 bases and J by 3 bases, with 19 bases left in between. The germline CDR1 and CDR2 sequences are SGHNT and YENEEA. CDR3 sequence reads: CASSPIIPPGDTEAFF. CDR3 DNA sequence: TGTGCCAGCAGCCCCATCATACCCCCGGGGGACACTGAAGCTTTCTTT.

This rearrangement joins TRBV20-1 to TRBJ1-1; 8 positions match TRBD1. The CDR3 runs to 13 residues. With 5 bases clipped from V and 1 base from J, the junction kept 3 bases outside the gene matches. Looked up from germline, CDR1 is DFQATT and CDR2 is SNEGSKA (reference sequence). The CDR3 DNA sequence: TGCAGTGCTCCCGGGACAGGGAACACTGAAGCTTTCTTT. Its protein is CSAPGTGNTEAFF.

The table lists this clonotype with a few counts. This sequence joins TRBV28 and TRBJ2-5; D perhaps matches TRBD2 (6 bases). Germline V gene sequence: CDR1 MDHEN, CDR2 SYDVKM. This CDR3 spans 13 amino acids. Trimming removed 3 bases at V and 4 bases at J, with 9 bases between. CDR3 nucleotides: TGTGCCAGCAGTTTGGGGGGAAGAGAGACCCAGTACTTC. Amino acid sequence: CASSLGGRETQYF.

This chain uses TRBV10-3 with TRBJ2-3; D not certain. The germline CDR1 and CDR2 sequences are ENHRY and SYGVKD. Trimming shortened V by 6 bases and J by 2 bases, and 6 bases separated the two germline ends. CDR3 length: 12 amino acids. CDR3 in amino acids: CAISQHTDTQYF. CDR3 in DNA: TGTGCCATCAGCCAGCACACAGATACGCAGTATTTT.

This rearrangement joins TRBV20-1 to TRBJ2-5; D is ambiguous. CDR1 is DFQATT and CDR2 is SNEGSKA in the germline V gene (reference sequence). V shed 7 bases and J shed 3 bases, with 9 bases lying between them. The CDR3 consists of 11 residues. The CDR3 loop is CSGSAEETQYF. In DNA, the CDR3 is TGCAGTGGCAGCGCAGAAGAGACCCAGTACTTC.